These 9 T cell receptor beta chains share one sample of origin, sequenced in a study of blood T cell repertoires in COVID-19. Clones were sequenced by immunoSEQ multiplex PCR, and TCRdb holds only the in-frame ones, with some missing. Here the sample spans 200,000 to 250,000 clones, roughly 80% being singletons. The sequencing sample was made of PBMCs or T cells enriched from blood (not recorded which). All receptors derive from a woman in her 40s with acute COVID-19.

The V call is TRBV2, the J call TRBJ1-3; D not resolved. This CDR3 spans 16 amino acids. CDR1 and CDR2 (germline): SNHLY, FYNNEI. V shed 4 bases and J shed 4 bases, with 17 bases lying between them. CDR3 residues: CASSGVGEGLGNTIYF. DNA of the CDR3: TGTGCCAGCAGTGGTGTCGGCGAGGGCCTGGGAAACACCATATATTTT.

The chain uses TRBV7-6 and TRBJ2-2; no firm D call. The germline V and J ends were trimmed by 5 bases and 0 bases, with 4 bases remaining between them. The germline V gene has CDR1 SGHVS and CDR2 FNYEAQ. The CDR3 runs 13 residues. CDR3 in DNA: TGTGCCAGCAGCCTACCGAACACCGGGGAGCTGTTTTTT. Its translation: CASSLPNTGELFF.

Only one count was recorded for this clone. This chain joins TRBV6-2 or TRBV6-3 and TRBJ1-2; D not certain. This CDR3 comprises 13 residues. V lost 0 bases and J 4 bases, leaving 6 bases between the germline ends. The germline CDR1 and CDR2 sequences are MNHEY and SVGEGT. The CDR3 here is CASSYSAGYGYTF. The CDR3 DNA sequence: TGTGCCAGCAGTTACTCAGCGGGCTATGGCTACACCTTC.

This clone has only a few counts. The chain combines TRBV29-1 with TRBJ1-1; D possibly corresponds to TRBD1 (6 bases). V gave up 6 bases and J gave up 7 bases, with 18 bases separating them. The CDR3 is 13 residues long. Germline CDR1 SQVTM, CDR2 ANQGSEA. CDR3: CSVKQALQGEAFF. The CDR3 region has the DNA TGCAGCGTGAAACAAGCCTTACAGGGTGAAGCTTTCTTT.

The chain uses TRBV28 and TRBJ1-2; weak D call: TRBD1 (6 bases). Per the germline V gene, CDR1 is MDHEN and CDR2 is SYDVKM. Trimming removed 6 bases from V and 4 bases from J, with 15 bases in between. The CDR3 has 14 residues. In DNA, the CDR3 is TGTGCCAGCAGCTCTCCGGGACACGCCTATGGCTACACCTTC. It codes for CASSSPGHAYGYTF.

The chain joins TRBV19 to TRBJ2-5; 10 bases agree with TRBD1. This CDR3 is 15 amino acids long. Germline V gene sequence: CDR1 LNHDA, CDR2 SQIVND (reference sequence). The trim removed 3 bases at V and 5 bases at J, leaving 6 bases unmatched. The CDR3 DNA is TGTGCCAGTAGTATTTGGGGACAGGGGTTGGAGACCCAGTACTTC. Translated, it gives CASSIWGQGLETQYF. Filled out from reference TRBV19 and TRBJ2-5, the complete variable domain reads DGGITQSPKYLFRKEGQNVTLSCEQNLNHDAMYWYRQDPGQGLRLIYYSQIVNDFQKGDIAEGYSVSREKKESFPLTVTSAQKNPTAFYLCASSIWGQGLETQYFGPGTRLLVL.

CDR3 in DNA: TGTGCCAGCAGTGAGTCAGGGGGAGAGACCCAGTACTTC. It encodes CASSESGGETQYF. The V call is TRBV6-4, the J call TRBJ2-5, with 7 nucleotides matching TRBD1. The germline CDR1 and CDR2 sequences are MRHNA and SNTAGT. The CDR3 has 13 amino acids. Trimming removed 3 bases from V and 4 bases from J; junction bases left unmatched: 2.

The chain has TRBV7-9 and TRBJ2-7; 10 positions match TRBD1. Germline V CDR1 and CDR2: SEHNR, FQNEAQ (reference sequence). This CDR3 contains 15 residues. J was trimmed by 5 bases and V by 5 bases; bases with no gene match: 9. CDR3 amino acids: CASSHAGTGDNEQYF. The CDR3 nucleotides read TGTGCCAGCAGCCATGCCGGGACAGGGGATAACGAGCAGTACTTC.

The CDR3 is CASSPGQGETQYF. The CDR3 region has the DNA TGCGCCAGCAGCCCGGGACAGGGAGAGACCCAGTACTTC. This chain links TRBV4-3 with TRBJ2-5; the match to TRBD1 covers 9 bases. Germline V CDR1 and CDR2: LGHNA, YSLEER. CDR3 length: 13 residues. V dropped 4 bases and J dropped 4; count of bases not matched to a gene: 1.